This T cell receptor beta chain was sequenced during a study of a mutant IDH1 vaccine in newly diagnosed glioma (TCRdb year 2021). About the full investigation: Vaccination began 4-6 weeks after radiotherapy alone, or alongside temozolomide cycles in the chemotherapy-containing groups. Peripheral blood was drawn at six visits: V03 (baseline), V05, V07, V10, V12 and V13. Of the approximately 33 treated patients, roughly 60% were male and roughly 40% were female, and a mean age of around 40 years was recorded. The week-35 safety follow-up took place at visit V12, and the week-47 end of study took place at visit V13. Prior to enrollment, patients had been given standard therapy consisting of radiotherapy alone, temozolomide alone, or radiochemotherapy with temozolomide, with the combination given to most patients. For exploratory analyses, around 26 treated patients had longitudinal TCRB deep sequencing done wherever samples were available. Study-wide conclusions, independent of this receptor: PBMC samples for TCRB deep sequencing were selected based on availability. Immune responses induced by the vaccine were seen in 90% to 95% of patients across multiple MHC alleles. According to the authors, sample limitations meant that analyses of patient blood samples could not be reproduced. Changes in the top peripheral T cell clonotypes picked up by TCRB sequencing did not appear to be linked to pseudoprogression.

Deletion took 4 bases off V and 8 bases off J, with a span of 15 bases between the germline ends. From a lookup of the germline V gene, CDR1 and CDR2 are SGHVS and FQNEAQ. The CDR3, from cysteine to phenylalanine, totals 14 residues. Kept here is only the CDR3 DNA, which spans 42 bases and is read in frame from base 1. This clone came up a few times. The specificity of this receptor is unknown. Base qualities are not recorded, but no much larger clone differs from it by a single base. The library came from the immunoSEQ multiplex PCR assay. Rearranged TCR beta chain sequences were amplified using the hsTCRB Kit according to the manufacturer's protocol. TCRB libraries were sequenced on an Illumina MiSeq. The original pipeline was this. The kit vendor's proprietary platform handled demultiplexing, trimming and gene mapping. As stored in TCRdb, this immuneACCESS dataset retains in-frame rearrangements with V and J assigned. A fraction of the clones does not appear; measured against another copy, unresolved V genes explain less than half of the discrepancy, and the remainder lacks a known reason. V and J calls plus clone size are reproduced from that table; the DNA served to infer D and trimming. A total of more than 60,000 clones appear in this sample, 74% of them only once. The top ten hold roughly 4.7% of the sample.

The time point label, as the study defines it: week 35, safety follow-up. A 20-mer mutant IDH1 peptide at 300 micrograms in Montanide made up each vaccine dose, which was injected subcutaneously together with topical imiquimod. Patients received eight vaccinations in weeks 1, 3, 5, 7, 11, 15, 19 and 23, corresponding to visits V03 through V10. The donors had newly diagnosed IDH1-mutant astrocytomas of WHO grade 3 or 4 that showed loss of nuclear ATRX. The samples were drawn from NOA16, a multicentre, single-arm, open-label phase I trial in Germany that tested a mutant IDH1 peptide vaccine in humans for the first time. The DNeasy Blood and Tissue Kit was used to extract genomic DNA from EDTA blood for TCRB sequencing.

Material: PBMCs, obtained from a glioma patient whose treatment included an IDH1 peptide vaccine. The V gene is TRBV7-8 and the J gene is TRBJ1-5; 6 matching bases give a weak D call of TRBD1. The TCR originated in a man between 45 and 60 years old with glioma. The DNA sequence is given as TGTGCCAGCAGCTCCAGACAGGTGCGGGAGCCCCAGCATTTT. It encodes CASSSRQVREPQHF.